These 25 T cell receptor beta chains originate from one sample sequenced in a study of blood T cell repertoires in COVID-19. The method was immunoSEQ multiplex PCR; TCRdb's version includes in-frame clones alone and lacks a portion of them. The sample holds 120,000 to 150,000 clones; 84% are singletons and the top ten take roughly two fifths. The specimen sequenced was peripheral blood. These receptors originate from a human donor in a cohort sampled during active COVID-19.

This chain links TRBV7-2 with TRBJ1-6; the match to TRBD1 covers 7 bases. The CDR3 has 16 residues. CDR1 is SGHTA, CDR2 FQGNSA, per germline. V dropped 5 bases and J dropped 7; count of bases not matched to a gene: 11. As DNA, the CDR3 is TGTGCCAGCAGCAGCCGAGACAGGGTAGGGAATTCACCCCTCCACTTT. Its protein product is CASSSRDRVGNSPLHF.

The V and J genes are TRBV7-8 and TRBJ1-1; perhaps TRBD1 as D (5 bases). Trimming removed 1 base from V and 0 bases from J, with 9 bases in between. This CDR3 spans 15 amino acids. The germline V gene encodes CDR1 SGHVS and CDR2 FQNEAQ. Here the CDR3 reads CASSLGQLMNTEAFF. In nucleotides, the CDR3 is TGTGCCAGCAGCTTAGGACAGTTGATGAACACTGAAGCTTTCTTT.

This chain joins TRBV18 and TRBJ1-6, with 7 bases lining up with TRBD1. The CDR3 length is 15 residues. After removal of 4 bases from V and 10 bases from J, the junction contained 10 bases not matched to a gene. The germline gives CDR1 KGHSH, CDR2 LQKENI. The CDR3 here is CASSQRQGGDSPLHF. The CDR3 region has the DNA TGTGCCAGCTCACAGCGACAGGGTGGGGACTCACCCCTCCACTTT. The variable domain in full, with the rest retrieved from reference TRBV18 and TRBJ1-6, is NAGVMQNPRHLVRRRGQEARLRCSPMKGHSHVYWYRQLPEEGLKFMVYLQKENIIDESGMPKERFSAEFPKEGPSILRIQQVVRGDSAAYFCASSQRQGGDSPLHFGNGTRLTVT.

This clone was recorded at least ten times. Distinct nucleotide sequences in the sample also encode this CDR3. The chain combines TRBV10-1 with TRBJ2-7; 11 bases match TRBD1. Trimming took 0 bases from V and 5 from J; bases not matched to a gene: 0. Germline CDR1 reads WNHNN; CDR2 reads SYGVQD (reference sequence). The CDR3 spans 14 residues. The CDR3 nucleotides are TGCGCCAGCAGTGAGTCGGGACAGGGGGACGAGCAGTACTTC. This translates into CASSESGQGDEQYF.

V and J are TRBV18 and TRBJ1-2; TRBD1 matches at 8 bases. This CDR3 is built from 14 residues. Germline lookup yields CDR1 KGHSH and CDR2 LQKENI. The trim removed 2 bases at V and 4 bases at J, leaving 3 bases unmatched. This CDR3 reads CASSPAGGAYGYTF. The CDR3, as DNA: TGTGCCAGCTCACCAGCAGGGGGCGCCTATGGCTACACCTTC.

CDR3 residues: CASSQDRGGRNEQFF. CDR3 DNA sequence: TGCGCCAGCAGCCAAGATCGGGGGGGCCGCAATGAGCAGTTCTTC. The chain joins TRBV4-3 to TRBJ2-1; 8 bases match TRBD2. The V and J ends lost 0 bases and 6 bases, in that order; junction bases with no gene match: 4. This CDR3 region has 15 residues. The germline CDR1 and CDR2 sequences are LGHNA and YSLEER.

This clone showed up just once. The chain uses TRBV3-1 (or the pseudogene TRBV3-2) and TRBJ1-1; the match to TRBD1 covers 8 bases. This CDR3 is built from 13 residues. Germline CDR1 and CDR2: LGHDT and YNNKEL (reference sequence). The V segment lost 1 base and the J segment 11 bases; nucleotides outside the gene matches: 6. CDR3 region: CASSQAGGRGAFF. The CDR3 nucleotides read TGTGCCAGCAGCCAAGCAGGGGGCAGAGGGGCTTTCTTT.

The chain recombines TRBV27 with TRBJ2-7; the match to TRBD2 covers 9 bases. Trimming removed 6 bases from V and 6 bases from J; junction bases left unmatched: 6. The CDR3 spans 13 residues. Germline values: CDR1 MNHEY, CDR2 SMNVEV (reference sequence). The CDR3 sequence is CASRSSGGFEQYF. The CDR3 nucleotides read TGTGCCAGCAGAAGTAGCGGGGGATTCGAGCAGTACTTC.

V gene TRBV24-1 combines with J gene TRBJ1-5; 7 nucleotides match TRBD1. The V gene's germline CDR1 is KGHDR and CDR2 SFDVKD. This CDR3 has 14 residues. V lost 7 bases to trimming and J lost 9 bases; unmatched junction nucleotides: 11. This chain's CDR3 is CATSRDSYNSPQHF. In nucleotides, the CDR3 is TGTGCCACCAGCAGGGACAGTTACAATTCGCCCCAGCATTTT.

The chain couples TRBV4-1 to TRBJ1-1, with TRBD1 matching over 7 bases. Losses at the gene ends were 2 bases for V and 1 base for J; bases not matched to a gene: 4. From germline, CDR1 is MGHRA and CDR2 YSYEKL. The CDR3 consists of 15 residues. Here the CDR3 DNA reads TGCGCCAGCAGCCAACGGCCAGGGGGGAACACTGAAGCTTTCTTT. It yields the protein CASSQRPGGNTEAFF.

The rearrangement joins TRBV5-5 to TRBJ2-1, with 7 bases fitting TRBD2. Germline CDR1 SGHKS, CDR2 YYEKEE (reference sequence). The J segment lost 6 bases and the V segment lost 2 bases, leaving 8 bases of the junction unmatched. The CDR3 loop spans 15 amino acids. The CDR3 here is CASSFPSGAANEQFF. The CDR3 DNA reads TGTGCCAGCAGCTTTCCCAGCGGGGCCGCCAATGAGCAGTTCTTC.

This sequence joins TRBV2 and TRBJ1-1; TRBD1 matches 9 bases. This CDR3 is 14 amino acids long. CDR1 is SNHLY, CDR2 FYNNEI, per germline. The J segment lost 5 bases and the V segment lost 1 base, leaving 2 bases of the junction unmatched. The CDR3 loop reads CASSEGTGATEAFF. CDR3 coding DNA: TGTGCCAGCAGTGAAGGGACAGGGGCGACTGAAGCTTTCTTT.

This chain connects TRBV18 to TRBJ1-2; a possible D gene is TRBD1 (5 bases). The length of the CDR3 is 13 residues. The V gene's germline CDR1 is KGHSH and CDR2 LQKENI. Deletions cut 3 bases from V and 4 bases from J, with 9 bases between. The CDR3 region is CASSPLQVYGYTF. Here the CDR3 DNA reads TGTGCCAGCTCACCCCTACAGGTCTATGGCTACACCTTC.

This clone was recorded many times. The V call is TRBV14, the J call TRBJ2-1; the match to TRBD1 covers 10 bases. V shed 3 bases and J 8 bases; nucleotides not matched to a gene: 10. The CDR3 has 16 amino acids. Germline lookup yields CDR1 SGHDN and CDR2 FVKESK. The CDR3 region has the DNA TGTGCCAGCAGCCAGACCGGGACAGGGGATGGGGATGAGCAGTTCTTC. Protein: CASSQTGTGDGDEQFF.

V and J are TRBV10-3 and TRBJ1-2, with 9 bases identical to TRBD1. The CDR3 totals 12 residues. CDR1 is ENHRY and CDR2 is SYGVKD in the germline V gene. Germline trimming cut 5 bases from V and 6 bases from J; bases unmatched to any gene: 1. The DNA for the CDR3 is TGTGCCATCAGTCGGGACAGGGATGGCTACACCTTC. Its translation is CAISRDRDGYTF.

This clone came up a few times. The chain employs TRBV4-2 and TRBJ2-1, with D possibly matching TRBD2 (5 bases). V was shortened by 0 bases and J by 4 bases, with 10 bases between the two germline ends. The germline V gene has CDR1 LGHNA and CDR2 YNFKEQ. The CDR3 contains 15 residues. CDR3 in amino acids: CASSQDRTGYNEQFF. CDR3 sequence (DNA): TGTGCCAGCAGCCAAGATCGAACGGGGTACAATGAGCAGTTCTTC.

The table lists this clone with a count of one. The chain is built from TRBV5-1 and TRBJ2-3, with D unclear. The V gene lost 0 bases and the J gene lost 6 bases, with 14 bases spanning the gap. CDR1 is SGHRS and CDR2 is YFSETQ in the germline V gene. CDR3 length equals 15 residues. CDR3 protein: CASSLVSLSQDTQYF. The CDR3 DNA follows: TGCGCCAGCAGCTTGGTGTCGCTATCACAGGATACGCAGTATTTT.

This chain uses TRBV11-3 with TRBJ1-2, with 11 positions matching TRBD1. J was trimmed by 0 bases and V by 3 bases; bases with no gene match: 6. CDR1 SGHNT and CDR2 YENEEA come from the germline V gene. There are 17 residues in the CDR3. CDR3 sequence (DNA): TGTGCCAGCAGCTTTGGACAGGGGGCCTACTCTAACTATGGCTACACCTTC. It is translated as CASSFGQGAYSNYGYTF.

The rearrangement links TRBV3-1 (or the pseudogene TRBV3-2) to TRBJ2-1, with a weak D call TRBD1 (5 bases). The length of the CDR3 is 16 residues. Trimming left V 7 bases short and J 7 bases short, with 23 bases between. Germline lookup yields CDR1 LGHDT and CDR2 YNNKEL (reference sequence). The CDR3: CASTQGGYRRGNEQFF. The DNA of the CDR3 is TGTGCCAGCACCCAGGGCGGATACAGGCGCGGTAATGAGCAGTTCTTC.

V usage is TRBV6-5 and J usage is TRBJ2-5, with a tentative D call TRBD1 (6 bases). The V end was cut by 5 bases, the J end by 5 bases, with 12 bases between. This CDR3 has 13 residues. Germline V gene sequence: CDR1 MNHEY, CDR2 SVGAGI. CDR3 loop: CASSPDRRETQYF. The DNA for the CDR3 is TGTGCCAGCAGTCCCGACAGGCGGGAGACCCAGTACTTC.

V is TRBV3-1 (or the pseudogene TRBV3-2) and J is TRBJ2-5; TRBD2 matches at 8 bases. This CDR3 contains 15 residues. V shed 1 base and J 1 base; nucleotides not matched to a gene: 2. CDR1 and CDR2 from the germline V gene are LGHDT and YNNKEL (reference sequence). The CDR3 DNA sequence: TGTGCCAGCAGCCAAGGCGGGGGGCCCCAAGAGACCCAGTACTTC. Translating it yields CASSQGGGPQETQYF.

About this clone: Within the sample, other DNA sequences also encode this same CDR3. The CDR3 DNA is TGTGCCAGCAGCCCCGGGACTAGCGGGGGACCGTACGAGCAGTACTTC. It encodes CASSPGTSGGPYEQYF. The V and J genes are TRBV5-4 and TRBJ2-7; 14 nucleotides agree with TRBD2. The CDR3 is made up of 16 amino acids. Germline CDR1 and CDR2: SGHNT and YYREEE (reference sequence). Trimming removed 4 bases from V and 4 bases from J; junction bases left unmatched: 7.

This chain joins TRBV19 and TRBJ1-5, with TRBD1 identical over 9 bases. With 7 bases clipped from V and 0 bases from J, the junction kept 10 bases outside the gene matches. There are 17 residues in the CDR3. The germline CDR1 and CDR2 sequences are LNHDA and SQIVND (reference sequence). The chain's CDR3 is CASTLGTGTNSNQPQHF. As DNA, the CDR3 is TGTGCCAGTACCCTCGGGACAGGGACCAATAGCAATCAGCCCCAGCATTTT.

Of note for this clone: A read error is possible here, since a much larger clone lies one base away. The chain joins TRBV12-3 or TRBV12-4 to TRBJ2-1; the match to TRBD1 covers 7 bases. CDR3 length equals 12 residues. V lost 8 bases to trimming and J lost 4 bases; unmatched junction nucleotides: 2. CDR3 amino acids: CASGTAYNEQFF. In DNA, the CDR3 is TGTGCCAGCGGGACAGCTTACAATGAGCAGTTCTTC.

This chain links TRBV6-1 with TRBJ2-3; 7 nucleotides line up with TRBD2. Trimming cost V 4 bases and J 6 bases; bases outside gene matches: 10. CDR3 size: 15 residues. Looked up from germline, CDR1 is MNHNS and CDR2 is SASEGT. In nucleotides, the CDR3 is TGTGCCAGCAGTGGAGCGAGGGCCGGGGGGGATACGCAGTATTTT. It is translated as CASSGARAGGDTQYF.